Listed below are T cell receptor beta chains from one sample, sequenced in a study of cytomegalovirus exposure and HLA in healthy donors. Repertoires were generated with immunoSEQ multiplex PCR, while TCRdb's copy carries only in-frame clones and drops some. Here the sample spans nearly 110,000 clones, around four fifths being singletons. Sequencing was carried out using PBMCs. The receptors shown here come from a man in his forties or fifties in good health and CMV-seronegative. The CDR3 runs from the conserved cysteine through the conserved F or W. A D gene is named only where the DNA matches it firmly. Clone size is given for some rows only: seen once, a few or many times, or a class if the clone is expanded.

j_call: TRBJ1-1; clone_size: NA; cdr3_length: 14; v_call: TRBV6-5; d_call: NA; cdr3_nt: TGTGCCAGCAGTTACGGCAGGGGGAACACTGAAGCTTTCTTT; cdr3_aa: CASSYGRGNTEAFF
j_call: TRBJ1-1; clone_size: NA; cdr3_length: 13; v_call: TRBV12-5; d_call: TRBD1; cdr3_nt: TGTGCTAGTAGGGGACAGACGAACACTGAAGCTTTCTTT; cdr3_aa: CASRGQTNTEAFF
j_call: TRBJ1-5; clone_size: few; cdr3_length: 14; v_call: TRBV7-2; d_call: NA; cdr3_nt: TGTGCCAGCAGCTTAGAGGCAGGGGATCAGCCCCAGCATTTT; cdr3_aa: CASSLEAGDQPQHF
j_call: TRBJ2-6; clone_size: NA; cdr3_length: 16; v_call: TRBV28; d_call: TRBD1; cdr3_nt: TGTGCCAGCAGTCGAACAGGGGTATCTGGGGCCAACGTCCTGACTTTC; cdr3_aa: CASSRTGVSGANVLTF
j_call: TRBJ1-2; clone_size: NA; cdr3_length: 13; v_call: TRBV6-1; d_call: TRBD1; cdr3_nt: TGTGCCAGCAGTTTCACAGGGGGAGATGGCTACACCTTC; cdr3_aa: CASSFTGGDGYTF
j_call: TRBJ1-2; clone_size: NA; cdr3_length: 11; v_call: TRBV30; d_call: NA; cdr3_nt: TGTGCCTGGGGAGGAGGGTTCGGCTACACCTTC; cdr3_aa: CAWGGGFGYTF
j_call: TRBJ1-5; clone_size: NA; cdr3_length: 14; v_call: TRBV2; d_call: NA; cdr3_nt: TGTGCCAGCAGTGACGATCAGGGTGATCAGCCCCAGCATTTT; cdr3_aa: CASSDDQGDQPQHF
j_call: TRBJ2-3; clone_size: few; cdr3_length: 16; v_call: TRBV4-1; d_call: NA; cdr3_nt: TGCGCCAGCAGCCACGGGCAGGGGTCACCCACAGATACGCAGTATTTT; cdr3_aa: CASSHGQGSPTDTQYF
j_call: TRBJ1-2; clone_size: NA; cdr3_length: 12; v_call: TRBV6-5; d_call: TRBD1; cdr3_nt: TGTGCCAGCTTCGACAGGGGGCATGGCTACACCTTC; cdr3_aa: CASFDRGHGYTF
j_call: TRBJ1-2; clone_size: once; cdr3_length: 14; v_call: TRBV7-9; d_call: TRBD1; cdr3_nt: TGTGCCAGCATCCCGATGGGACAGACCTATGGCTACACCTTC; cdr3_aa: CASIPMGQTYGYTF
j_call: TRBJ1-1; clone_size: NA; cdr3_length: 16; v_call: TRBV7-2; d_call: NA; cdr3_nt: TGTGCCAGCAGCTTAGGGGGAGGGAGGGTACGGACTGAAGCTTTCTTT; cdr3_aa: CASSLGGGRVRTEAFF
j_call: TRBJ1-1; clone_size: NA; cdr3_length: 14; v_call: TRBV11-2; d_call: NA; cdr3_nt: TGTGCCAGCAGCTTAGGCAGGGGACACACTGAAGCTTTCTTT; cdr3_aa: CASSLGRGHTEAFF
j_call: TRBJ2-1; clone_size: NA; cdr3_length: 13; v_call: TRBV5-1; d_call: TRBD2; cdr3_nt: TGCGCCGGCAGCTTGGCCACTAGCGGGGGGAAGTTCTTC; cdr3_aa: CAGSLATSGGKFF
j_call: TRBJ2-3; clone_size: once; cdr3_length: 14; v_call: TRBV7-6; d_call: NA; cdr3_nt: TGTGCCAGCAGAGTAGGCGGGCACACAGATACGCAGTATTTT; cdr3_aa: CASRVGGHTDTQYF
j_call: TRBJ2-5; clone_size: few; cdr3_length: 12; v_call: TRBV7-9; d_call: NA; cdr3_nt: TGTGCCAGCAGCGAGGACAACGAGACCCAGTACTTC; cdr3_aa: CASSEDNETQYF
j_call: TRBJ1-4; clone_size: NA; cdr3_length: 14; v_call: TRBV7-9; d_call: NA; cdr3_nt: TGTTCCAGCAGCTTCACTCGGGAAAATGAAAAACTGTTTTTT; cdr3_aa: CSSSFTRENEKLFF
j_call: TRBJ1-4; clone_size: NA; cdr3_length: 15; v_call: TRBV15; d_call: NA; cdr3_nt: TGTGCCACCAGCAGAGATGGAACAGGCGAAGAAAAACTGTTTTTT; cdr3_aa: CATSRDGTGEEKLFF
j_call: TRBJ2-5; clone_size: NA; cdr3_length: 11; v_call: TRBV20-1; d_call: TRBD1; cdr3_nt: TGCGCCCCGGGACAGGGGGAGACCCAGTACTTC; cdr3_aa: CAPGQGETQYF
j_call: TRBJ2-6; clone_size: NA; cdr3_length: 13; v_call: TRBV7-9; d_call: NA; cdr3_nt: TGTGCCAGCAGCTCCTCTGCGCGGCTCGTCCTGACTTTC; cdr3_aa: CASSSSARLVLTF
j_call: TRBJ2-7; clone_size: NA; cdr3_length: 14; v_call: TRBV7-2; d_call: TRBD2; cdr3_nt: TGTGCCAGCAGGATCGGGGGGGAGTTATACGAGCAGTACTTC; cdr3_aa: CASRIGGELYEQYF
j_call: TRBJ1-2; clone_size: NA; cdr3_length: 14; v_call: TRBV5-1; d_call: NA; cdr3_nt: TGCGCCAGCAGCCTAGAAATCGAGGGCTATGGCTACACCTTC; cdr3_aa: CASSLEIEGYGYTF
j_call: TRBJ2-3; clone_size: NA; cdr3_length: 15; v_call: TRBV28; d_call: TRBD2; cdr3_nt: TGTGCCAGCAAAGGCGGGGGACCACCGGCGGATACGCAGTATTTT; cdr3_aa: CASKGGGPPADTQYF
j_call: TRBJ1-6; clone_size: NA; cdr3_length: 14; v_call: TRBV18; d_call: NA; cdr3_nt: TGTGCCAGCTCACCCACTCAGGGGAATTCACCCCTCCACTTT; cdr3_aa: CASSPTQGNSPLHF
j_call: TRBJ1-1; clone_size: NA; cdr3_length: 11; v_call: TRBV30; d_call: NA; cdr3_nt: TGTGCCTGGAGAATCCAGGGCGAAGCTTTCTTT; cdr3_aa: CAWRIQGEAFF
j_call: TRBJ1-2; clone_size: NA; cdr3_length: 14; v_call: TRBV11-2; d_call: NA; cdr3_nt: TGTGCCAGCAGCTTATCCACAGTGAACTATGGCTACACCTTC; cdr3_aa: CASSLSTVNYGYTF
j_call: TRBJ2-2; clone_size: NA; cdr3_length: 14; v_call: TRBV6-4; d_call: NA; cdr3_nt: TGTGCCAGCAGGCGGGACAGGAACACCGGGGAGCTGTTTTTT; cdr3_aa: CASRRDRNTGELFF
j_call: TRBJ1-5; clone_size: NA; cdr3_length: 14; v_call: TRBV7-9; d_call: TRBD1; cdr3_nt: TGTGCCAGCAGCTCTGACAGGGGGGGCCAGCCCCAGCATTTT; cdr3_aa: CASSSDRGGQPQHF